The 30 T cell receptor beta chains below all came from one sample that was sequenced in a study of blood T cell repertoires in COVID-19. Some clones are missing from TCRdb's copy, which holds only in-frame ones; the method was immunoSEQ multiplex PCR. The sample consists of approximately 260,000 clones, 85% of them appearing once. The sample taken for sequencing was PBMCs or T cells enriched from blood (not recorded which). Every receptor here comes from a woman aged 45-60 years who had been exposed to COVID-19.

This chain joins TRBV7-9 and TRBJ1-5; possible D gene TRBD1, 5 bases. Per the germline V gene, CDR1 is SEHNR and CDR2 is FQNEAQ (reference sequence). The CDR3 runs 14 residues. The germline V and J ends were trimmed by 5 bases and 4 bases, with 12 bases remaining between them. The CDR3: CASSQSGGNQPQHF. CDR3 in DNA: TGTGCCAGCAGCCAGAGTGGGGGGAATCAGCCCCAGCATTTT.

V usage is TRBV18 and J usage is TRBJ2-7; tentative D call: TRBD2 (6 bases). The CDR3 sequence is 14 residues long. The V end was cut by 2 bases, the J end by 3 bases, with 11 bases between. Germline V lookup: CDR1 KGHSH, CDR2 LQKENI. The CDR3: CASSPGAGFYEQYF. The CDR3, as DNA: TGTGCCAGCTCACCAGGGGCGGGATTCTACGAGCAGTACTTC.

The sample holds a few counts of this clone. The V call is TRBV13, the J call TRBJ2-2; 7 bases are a match to TRBD2. Germline V CDR1 and CDR2: PRHDT, FYEKMQ (reference sequence). Germline trimming cut 2 bases from V and 0 bases from J; bases unmatched to any gene: 0. There are 15 residues in the CDR3. The DNA of the CDR3 is TGTGCCAGCAGCTTACGGGGGGCGAACACCGGGGAGCTGTTTTTT. Encoded protein: CASSLRGANTGELFF. The complete variable domain, with remaining parts taken from reference TRBV13 and TRBJ2-2, reads AAGVIQSPRHLIKEKRETATLKCYPIPRHDTVYWYQQGPGQDPQFLISFYEKMQSDKGSIPDRFSAQQFSDYHSELNMSSLELGDSALYFCASSLRGANTGELFFGEGSRLTVL.

V gene TRBV27 combines with J gene TRBJ2-5; 9 nucleotides match TRBD1. Germline values: CDR1 MNHEY, CDR2 SMNVEV (reference sequence). Losses at the gene ends were 5 bases for V and 4 bases for J; bases not matched to a gene: 5. The CDR3 sequence is 14 residues long. As DNA, the CDR3 is TGTGCCAGCAGTCCCGGGACAGGGATAGAGACCCAGTACTTC. Its protein product is CASSPGTGIETQYF.

V and J are TRBV5-1 and TRBJ2-3, with 9 bases aligning to TRBD2. Unmatched junction bases numbered 11, after V lost 1 base and J lost 8 bases. The CDR3 contains 16 residues. CDR1 is SGHRS, CDR2 YFSETQ, per germline. CDR3 amino acids: CASSLIAGVNLGTQYF. The DNA for the CDR3 is TGCGCCAGCAGCTTGATAGCGGGGGTCAACCTTGGTACGCAGTATTTT. Drawing the rest from reference TRBV5-1 and TRBJ2-3, the complete variable domain is KAGVTQTPRYLIKTRGQQVTLSCSPISGHRSVSWYQQTPGQGLQFLFEYFSETQRNKGNFPGRFSGRQFSNSRSEMNVSTLELGDSALYLCASSLIAGVNLGTQYFGPGTRLTVL.

In its sample, this clone was seen a few times. The CDR3 region is CASSQEGVGQGYGYTF. The DNA for the CDR3 is TGCGCCAGCAGCCAAGAAGGGGTTGGACAGGGCTATGGCTACACCTTC. V is TRBV4-1 and J is TRBJ1-2, with TRBD1 matching 8 bases. Trimming removed 0 bases from V and 4 bases from J; junction bases left unmatched: 7. The CDR3 has 16 amino acids. Germline loops: CDR1 MGHRA, CDR2 YSYEKL.

CDR3 in amino acids: CASSLVVNTGELFF. The CDR3 DNA sequence: TGTGCCAGCAGCTTAGTCGTGAACACCGGGGAGCTGTTTTTT. The chain joins TRBV11-2 to TRBJ2-2; D gene uncertain. The CDR3 is 14 amino acids. Trimming pared 1 base from V and 1 base from J, leaving 4 bases between. Germline V CDR1 and CDR2: SGHAT, FQNNGV.

The chain's CDR3 is CASSLARGRNQPQHF. The CDR3 nucleotides read TGTGCCAGCAGCTTAGCACGAGGGAGAAATCAGCCCCAGCATTTT. This rearrangement joins TRBV7-7 to TRBJ1-5, with no clear D. This CDR3 spans 15 amino acids. Germline values: CDR1 SSHAT, CDR2 FNYEAQ (reference sequence). Deletions cut 0 bases from V and 4 bases from J, with 10 bases between.

The chain couples TRBV11-1 to TRBJ2-1; 7 bases align to TRBD2. The CDR3 runs to 16 residues. V shed 5 bases, J shed 3 bases, and the junction held 10 bases outside the gene matches. Germline-derived CDR1 and CDR2 are SGHAT and FQDESV (reference sequence). The CDR3 region is CASSLGGLAVYNEQFF. CDR3 nucleotides: TGTGCCAGCAGCCTAGGAGGGCTAGCGGTCTACAATGAGCAGTTCTTC. The whole variable domain, filled in from reference TRBV11-1 and TRBJ2-1, reads EAEVAQSPRYKITEKSQAVAFWCDPISGHATLYWYRQILGQGPELLVQFQDESVVDDSQLPKDRFSAERLKGVDSTLKIQPAELGDSAMYLCASSLGGLAVYNEQFFGPGTRLTVL.

The chain is built from TRBV3-1 (or the pseudogene TRBV3-2) and TRBJ2-7, with 8 positions matching TRBD1. Germline assignment: CDR1 LGHDT and CDR2 YNNKEL (reference sequence). V lost 4 bases and J lost 7; bases outside the gene matches: 6. This CDR3 contains 13 residues. CDR3: CASSRQGAREQYF. The DNA for the CDR3 is TGTGCCAGCAGCCGGCAGGGGGCCAGAGAGCAGTACTTC.

The J gene is TRBJ1-1, the V gene TRBV6-5; 7 bases agree with TRBD1. The germline V gene encodes CDR1 MNHEY and CDR2 SVGAGI. The CDR3 consists of 11 residues. J was trimmed by 8 bases and V by 6 bases; bases with no gene match: 3. CDR3 in amino acids: CASRRGREAFF. CDR3 nucleotides: TGTGCCAGCAGAAGGGGGCGGGAAGCTTTCTTT.

The chain carries TRBV7-8 and TRBJ1-1, with a weak D call TRBD1 (5 bases). Trimming stripped 1 base from V and 4 bases from J, with 10 bases between. The CDR3 runs to 14 residues. In germline, CDR1 is SGHVS, CDR2 FQNEAQ. The CDR3, as DNA: TGTGCCAGCAGCTTAGTGGGGGGAGGCACTGAAGCTTTCTTT. It is translated as CASSLVGGGTEAFF.

V and J are TRBV7-8 and TRBJ1-1; D is unresolved. CDR1 and CDR2 (germline): SGHVS, FQNEAQ. The CDR3 runs 16 residues. Trimming removed 5 bases from V and 5 bases from J, with 21 bases in between. The CDR3 here is CASSPIGGHSLTEAFF. The CDR3 DNA sequence: TGTGCCAGCAGCCCCATCGGTGGGCATTCTTTAACTGAAGCTTTCTTT. The whole variable domain, filled in from reference TRBV7-8 and TRBJ1-1, reads GAGVSQSPRYKVAKRGQDVALRCDPISGHVSLFWYQQALGQGPEFLTYFQNEAQLDKSGLPSDRFFAERPEGSVSTLKIQRTQQEDSAVYLCASSPIGGHSLTEAFFGQGTRLTVV.

The chain recombines TRBV6-5 with TRBJ1-1; D ambiguous. CDR1 is MNHEY, CDR2 SVGAGI, per germline. Trimming shortened V by 5 bases and J by 1 base, and 14 bases separated the two germline ends. The CDR3 runs to 15 residues. This CDR3 is CASSTPSSGNTEAFF. The CDR3, as DNA: TGTGCCAGCAGTACCCCATCTAGCGGGAACACTGAAGCTTTCTTT.

The rearrangement joins TRBV27 to TRBJ2-2; the match to TRBD1 covers 10 bases. CDR1 is MNHEY, CDR2 SMNVEV, per germline (reference sequence). There are 16 residues in the CDR3. The V and J ends lost 5 bases and 8 bases, in that order; junction bases with no gene match: 11. The CDR3 is CASSADRGTLGGELFF. For the CDR3, the DNA is TGTGCCAGCAGTGCGGACAGGGGGACTTTGGGAGGGGAGCTGTTTTTT.

V is TRBV6-4 and J is TRBJ2-1; TRBD2 agrees at 12 bases. This CDR3 region has 15 residues. Trimming removed 5 bases from V and 7 bases from J; junction bases left unmatched: 6. The germline CDR1 and CDR2 sequences are MRHNA and SNTAGT. The DNA for the CDR3 is TGTGCCAGCAGTCCTCTAGCGGGGGGGCCAAATGAGCAGTTCTTC. Translated: CASSPLAGGPNEQFF.

The genes are TRBV29-1 and TRBJ1-1; 7 bases fit TRBD1. The germline CDR1 and CDR2 sequences are SQVTM and ANQGSEA. This CDR3 spans 10 amino acids. V lost 5 bases, J lost 8 bases, and 2 bases stayed unmatched. CDR3 bases: TGCAGCGTTTGGGACAGCGAAGCTTTCTTT. Protein sequence: CSVWDSEAFF.

In its sample, this clone was seen a few times. This chain links TRBV4-3 with TRBJ2-3, with 9 bases identical to TRBD2. The CDR3 is 15 amino acids. In germline, CDR1 is LGHNA, CDR2 YSLEER. Losses at the gene ends were 0 bases for V and 4 bases for J; bases not matched to a gene: 2. This chain's CDR3 is CASSQDGGGADTQYF. For the CDR3, the DNA is TGCGCCAGCAGCCAAGACGGCGGGGGGGCAGATACGCAGTATTTT.

The V and J genes are TRBV29-1 and TRBJ1-2; TRBD1 matches 8 bases. J lost 0 bases, V lost 6 bases, and 9 bases had no gene match. Germline-derived CDR1 and CDR2 are SQVTM and ANQGSEA. This CDR3 contains 15 residues. CDR3 sequence reads: CSVRTGLTTNYGYTF. CDR3 bases: TGCAGCGTCAGGACAGGGCTAACGACTAACTATGGCTACACCTTC.

The rearrangement uses TRBV5-4 and TRBJ1-2, with a possible D match to TRBD1 (6 bases). The CDR3 is made up of 15 amino acids. The V gene lost 0 bases and the J gene lost 0 bases, with 9 bases spanning the gap. Germline CDR1 SGHNT, CDR2 YYREEE (reference sequence). CDR3 coding DNA: TGTGCCAGCAGCTTGGGGACAGTCCCTAACTATGGCTACACCTTC. This sequence encodes CASSLGTVPNYGYTF.

The chain combines TRBV5-6 with TRBJ2-3, with D possibly being TRBD1 (6 bases). V dropped 4 bases and J dropped 2 bases, with 14 bases sitting between them. Germline CDR1 reads SGHDT; CDR2 reads YYEEEE. This CDR3 region has 15 residues. The CDR3 loop is CASSLDRPPTDTQYF. For the CDR3, the DNA is TGTGCCAGCAGCCTTGACAGGCCACCCACAGATACGCAGTATTTT.

The rearrangement joins TRBV7-2 to TRBJ1-1, with 11 bases that match TRBD1. V was clipped by 6 bases and J by 2 bases; unmatched bases: 14. The CDR3 covers 18 residues. CDR1 is SGHTA and CDR2 is FQGNSA in the germline V gene. The CDR3 DNA is TGTGCCAGCAGACTCGACGGTGGACAGGGGGCGCAAAACACTGAAGCTTTCTTT. This encodes CASRLDGGQGAQNTEAFF.

The V gene is TRBV5-8, the J gene TRBJ1-1; no firm D call. Trimming pared 5 bases from V and 3 bases from J, leaving 11 bases between. Looked up from germline, CDR1 is SGHTS and CDR2 is YDEGEE. The CDR3 consists of 13 residues. CDR3 DNA sequence: TGTGCCAGCAGTCCCGATCGCGACACTGAAGCTTTCTTT. This codes for CASSPDRDTEAFF.

The rearrangement joins TRBV19 to TRBJ1-6, with a weak D call TRBD1 (5 bases). Germline CDR1 LNHDA, CDR2 SQIVND (reference sequence). V was pared by 7 bases and J by 7 bases, with 20 bases between. This CDR3 comprises 16 residues. The CDR3 coding sequence is TGTGCCAGTACCCCTTGGATCGGACACGGCAATTCACCCCTCCACTTT. This encodes CASTPWIGHGNSPLHF.

V is TRBV14 and J is TRBJ1-6; 9 bases map to TRBD1. The V and J ends lost 6 bases and 0 bases, in that order; junction bases with no gene match: 9. CDR1 SGHDN and CDR2 FVKESK come from the germline V gene. The CDR3 runs 18 residues. In DNA, the CDR3 is TGTGCCAGCAGTCAAACAGGGGGCCTTAGCTCCTATAATTCACCCCTCCACTTT. It codes for CASSQTGGLSSYNSPLHF.

CDR3 residues: CATQPGRDRRPNYGYTF. CDR3 DNA sequence: TGTGCCACTCAACCGGGACGGGACAGAAGACCTAACTATGGCTACACCTTC. V gene TRBV19 combines with J gene TRBJ1-2, with TRBD1 identical over 7 bases. From germline, CDR1 is LNHDA and CDR2 SQIVND (reference sequence). The CDR3 contains 17 residues. The trim removed 10 bases at V and 0 bases at J, leaving 17 bases unmatched.

The J gene is TRBJ1-1, the V gene TRBV12-3 or TRBV12-4; 9 positions agree with TRBD1. The trim removed 7 bases at V and 9 bases at J, leaving 3 bases unmatched. This CDR3 spans 11 amino acids. CDR3 coding DNA: TGTGCCAGCACGAACAGGGGGCAAGCTTTCTTT. Translating it yields CASTNRGQAFF.

This sequence joins TRBV3-1 (or the pseudogene TRBV3-2) and TRBJ2-7, with D possibly being TRBD1 (6 bases). The length of the CDR3 is 15 residues. Germline CDR1 is LGHDT and CDR2 is YNNKEL (reference sequence). V was clipped by 3 bases and J by 4 bases, with 16 bases between them. The CDR3 reads CASSQPGTPYYEQYF. DNA of the CDR3: TGTGCCAGCAGCCAGCCCGGGACACCCTATTACGAGCAGTACTTC.

This clone was detected only once. The chain combines TRBV28 with TRBJ1-2, with 9 bases matching TRBD1. The germline V gene has CDR1 MDHEN and CDR2 SYDVKM. Trimming took 6 bases from V and 5 from J; bases not matched to a gene: 10. The CDR3 totals 15 residues. The CDR3 region is CASRPTTGGAYGYTF. The CDR3 coding sequence is TGTGCCAGCAGACCTACCACAGGGGGCGCTTATGGCTACACCTTC.

The rearrangement links TRBV29-1 to TRBJ1-1; D not resolved. The CDR3 extends over 11 amino acids. The V end lost 4 bases, the J end lost 8 bases, and 11 bases lay between the germline ends. Germline CDR1 SQVTM, CDR2 ANQGSEA. The CDR3: CSVGRSGEAFF. In DNA form, the CDR3 reads TGCAGCGTTGGCCGGAGCGGGGAAGCTTTCTTT. The variable domain in full, completed from reference TRBV29-1 and TRBJ1-1, reads SAVISQKPSRDICQRGTSLTIQCQVDSQVTMMFWYRQQPGQSLTLIATANQGSEATYESGFVIDKFPISRPNLTFSTLTVSNMSPEDSSIYLCSVGRSGEAFFGQGTRLTVV.